This TCR beta chain was identified during a study of T cells in localized non-small cell lung cancer. The length of the CDR3 is 16 residues. Losses at the gene ends were 3 bases for V and 2 bases for J; bases not matched to a gene: 6. Looked up from germline, CDR1 is PRHDT and CDR2 is FYEKMQ (reference sequence). This table comes from immunoSEQ multiplex PCR, and its TCRdb copy is limited to in-frame clones, with some not included. The sample lists about 91,000 clones; approximately 88% were seen once. Concerning this clone itself: Its antigen is currently unknown.

General study findings and limits: Appearance in adjacent lung was seen for a median roughly 56 of the top 100 tumor clones.

Sequenced material: peripheral blood, taken before any cancer treatment. The V gene is TRBV13, the J gene TRBJ2-7, with 11 bases fitting TRBD2. The source of this sequence is a man between 35 and 75 years old with stage I squamous cell lung carcinoma. The CDR3: CASSLLLAGATYEQYF. The CDR3 nucleotides are TGTGCCAGCAGCTTGTTACTAGCGGGGGCAACCTACGAGCAGTACTTC.